Below, one T cell receptor (beta chain) is given with its context. The target of this receptor is not known. The sample holds no much larger clone one base away, and base qualities are not on file. This record belongs to a study of control samples from healthy donors and cancer patients (dated by TCRdb to the early 2020s). The receptor library was made with the immunoSEQ multiplex PCR assay. Here the immuneACCESS table is served through TCRdb, limited to in-frame sequences with V and J called. Missing clones are a known gap in these copies; in checked studies unresolved V genes cover under half, and the rest lacks a known reason. Recorded for this sample are some 79,000 clones; 90% to 95% of them occurred a single time. The ten biggest clones cover about 1.3% of the sample. There are 15 amino acids in the CDR3, from cysteine to phenylalanine inclusive. Only CDR3 DNA remains: 45 bases, in frame from the first base. For CDR1 and CDR2, the germline V gene lists SGDLS and YYNGEE. After removal of 3 bases from V and 6 bases from J, the junction retains 3 bases not matched to a gene.

The specimen was PBMCs. Recombination connected TRBV9 to TRBJ2-1; 13 central bases correspond to TRBD2. The TCR comes from a woman in her 40s with lung cancer. The CDR3 protein: CASSEGLAGSNEQFF. The nucleotides read TGTGCCAGCAGCGAGGGACTAGCGGGGTCCAATGAGCAGTTCTTC.